This T cell receptor beta chain was recovered during a study of blood T cells in healthy people across ages. Sample-barcoded 5' priming and a J-beta primer mix drove a second PCR of roughly 6 to 12 cycles. The template-switch adaptor was a 5' adaptor with 12 random nucleotides. It tagged each cDNA molecule. TCRdb re-called the 5' RACE reads with MiXCR, one entry per CDR3 protein. The table lists 1.5 million to 2 million distinct CDR3 sequences, roughly 30% of them singletons. The V gene end was trimmed by 5 bases and the J gene end by 3 bases; junction bases not matched to a gene: 8. Germline CDR1 reads SGHTA; CDR2 reads FQGNSA. The CDR3 is 15 residues long. RNA extraction gave at least 5 micrograms of total RNA per sample.

The sequence came from a woman aged 25 to 45 in good health. Sequenced: blood. The chain links TRBV7-2 to TRBJ2-7; 9 bases match TRBD1. CDR3 sequence (DNA): TGTGCCAGCAGCCAACAAACAGGGGGCCGCTACGAGCAGTACTTC. This sequence encodes CASSQQTGGRYEQYF.